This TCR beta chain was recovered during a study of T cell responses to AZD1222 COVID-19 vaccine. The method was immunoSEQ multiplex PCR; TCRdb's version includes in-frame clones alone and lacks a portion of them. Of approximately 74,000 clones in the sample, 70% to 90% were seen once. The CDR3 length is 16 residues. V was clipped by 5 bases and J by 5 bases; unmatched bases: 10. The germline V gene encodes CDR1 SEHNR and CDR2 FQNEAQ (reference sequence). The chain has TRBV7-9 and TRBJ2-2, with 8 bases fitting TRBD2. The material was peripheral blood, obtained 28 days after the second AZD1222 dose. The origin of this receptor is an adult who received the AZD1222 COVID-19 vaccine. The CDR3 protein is CASSPPGGAFTGELFF. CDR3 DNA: TGTGCCAGCAGCCCCCCGGGGGGGGCCTTTACCGGGGAGCTGTTTTTT. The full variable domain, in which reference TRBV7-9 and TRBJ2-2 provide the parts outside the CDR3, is DTGVSQNPRHKITKRGQNVTFRCDPISEHNRLYWYRQTLGQGPEFLTYFQNEAQLEKSRLLSDRFSAERPKGSFSTLEIQRTEQGDSAMYLCASSPPGGAFTGELFFGEGSRLTVL.